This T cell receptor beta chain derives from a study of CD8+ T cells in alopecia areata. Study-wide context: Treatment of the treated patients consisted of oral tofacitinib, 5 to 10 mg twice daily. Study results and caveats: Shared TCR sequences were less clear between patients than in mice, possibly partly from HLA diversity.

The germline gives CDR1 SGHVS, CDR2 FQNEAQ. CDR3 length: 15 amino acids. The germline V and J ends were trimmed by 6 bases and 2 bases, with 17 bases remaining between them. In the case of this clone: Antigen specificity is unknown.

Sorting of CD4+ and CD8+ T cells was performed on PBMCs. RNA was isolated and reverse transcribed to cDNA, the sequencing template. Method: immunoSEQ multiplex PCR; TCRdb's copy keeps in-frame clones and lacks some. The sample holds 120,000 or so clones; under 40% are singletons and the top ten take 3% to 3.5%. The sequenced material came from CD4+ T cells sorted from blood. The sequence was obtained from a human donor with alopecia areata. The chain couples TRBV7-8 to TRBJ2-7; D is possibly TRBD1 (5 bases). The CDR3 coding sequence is TGTGCCAGCAGTCCCGGCGGACACAGCACCTACGAGCAGTACTTC. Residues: CASSPGGHSTYEQYF.